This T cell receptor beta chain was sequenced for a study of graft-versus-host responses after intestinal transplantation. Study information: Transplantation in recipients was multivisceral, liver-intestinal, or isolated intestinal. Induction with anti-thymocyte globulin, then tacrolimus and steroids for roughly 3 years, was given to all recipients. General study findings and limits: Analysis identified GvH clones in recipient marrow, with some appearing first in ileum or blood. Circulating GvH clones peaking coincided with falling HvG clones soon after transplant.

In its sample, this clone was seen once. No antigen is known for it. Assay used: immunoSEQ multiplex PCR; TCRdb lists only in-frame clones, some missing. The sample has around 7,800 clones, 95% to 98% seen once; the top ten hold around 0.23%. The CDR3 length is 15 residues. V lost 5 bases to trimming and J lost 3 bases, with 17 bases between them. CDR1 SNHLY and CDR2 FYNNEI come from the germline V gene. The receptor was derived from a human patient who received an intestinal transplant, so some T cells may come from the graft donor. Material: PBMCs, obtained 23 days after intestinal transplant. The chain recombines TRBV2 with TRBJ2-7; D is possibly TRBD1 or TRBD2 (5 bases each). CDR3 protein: CASSRDLPAYYEQYF. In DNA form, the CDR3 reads TGTGCCAGCAGTCGGGACCTCCCCGCATACTACGAGCAGTACTTC.